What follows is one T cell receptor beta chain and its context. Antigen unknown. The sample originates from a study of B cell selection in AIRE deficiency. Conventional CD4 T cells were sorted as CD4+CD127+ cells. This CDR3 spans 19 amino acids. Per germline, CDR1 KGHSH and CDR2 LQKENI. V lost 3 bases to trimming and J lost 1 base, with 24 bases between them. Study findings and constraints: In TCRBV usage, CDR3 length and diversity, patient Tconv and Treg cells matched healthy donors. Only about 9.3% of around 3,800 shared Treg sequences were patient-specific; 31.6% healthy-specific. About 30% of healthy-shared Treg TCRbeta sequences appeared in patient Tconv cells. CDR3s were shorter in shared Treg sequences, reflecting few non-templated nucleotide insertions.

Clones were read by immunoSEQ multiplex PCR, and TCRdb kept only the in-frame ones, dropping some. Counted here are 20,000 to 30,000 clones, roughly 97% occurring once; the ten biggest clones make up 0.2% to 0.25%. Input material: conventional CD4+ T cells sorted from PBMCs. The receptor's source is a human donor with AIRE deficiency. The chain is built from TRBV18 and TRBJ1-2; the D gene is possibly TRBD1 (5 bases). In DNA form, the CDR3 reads TGTGCCAGCTCACCCACCTCTCACCGACAGTACTCATTTAACTATGGCTACACCTTC. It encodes CASSPTSHRQYSFNYGYTF.